Listed here are 12 T cell receptor beta chains from one sample, sequenced in a study of cytomegalovirus exposure and HLA in healthy donors. The study ran its PCR with 60 Vbeta and 13 Jbeta primers. This table comes from immunoSEQ multiplex PCR, and its TCRdb copy is limited to in-frame clones, with some not included. The profile shows under 250,000 clones, 82% of them singletons. The source material was PBMCs. These receptors came from a man aged 40-49 years in good health and CMV-seropositive.

The J gene is TRBJ1-2, the V gene TRBV15; no clear D gene. Trimming took 0 bases from V and 4 from J, leaving 3 bases between them. The CDR3 runs 12 residues. Germline CDR1 LNHNV, CDR2 YYDKDF (reference sequence). CDR3: CATSRDIYGYTF. CDR3 coding DNA: TGTGCCACCAGCAGAGACATCTATGGCTACACCTTC.

The chain carries TRBV19 and TRBJ1-2, with D possibly matching TRBD1 (6 bases). CDR1 is LNHDA, CDR2 SQIVND, per germline (reference sequence). V was cut by 4 bases and J by 7 bases, with 22 bases left in between. The CDR3 contains 16 residues. Written as DNA, the CDR3 is TGTGCCAGTAGTAGCCTAGGGACAATCAGCTCCGGTGGCTACACCTTC. It specifies CASSSLGTISSGGYTF.

J is TRBJ1-1 and V is TRBV29-1; tentative D call: TRBD1 (6 bases). This CDR3 is 14 amino acids long. Germline CDR1 reads SQVTM; CDR2 reads ANQGSEA. The ends were cut back, 4 bases at V and 1 base at J, with 13 bases in the middle. CDR3 nucleotide sequence: TGCAGCGTTGCTCGATGGACAGAGAACACTGAAGCTTTCTTT. This codes for CSVARWTENTEAFF.

The chain carries TRBV5-1 and TRBJ1-1; possibly TRBD1 for D (5 bases). V lost 4 bases to trimming and J lost 7 bases, with 11 bases between them. In germline, CDR1 is SGHRS, CDR2 YFSETQ. The CDR3 is 12 residues long. The CDR3 DNA reads as TGCGCCAGCAGCGACAGTCCATATGAAGCTTTCTTT. Translation: CASSDSPYEAFF.

The chain has TRBV27 and TRBJ2-7, with 10 positions matching TRBD1. This CDR3 spans 17 amino acids. V lost 2 bases, J lost 2 bases, and 9 bases stayed unmatched. Germline-derived CDR1 and CDR2 are MNHEY and SMNVEV (reference sequence). The CDR3 nucleotides read TGTGCCAGCAGTTTACCCCAGGGACAGGGGTTCACCTACGAGCAGTACGTC. Protein product: CASSLPQGQGFTYEQYV.

J is TRBJ2-1 and V is TRBV30, with 10 bases that match TRBD1. Germline assignment: CDR1 GTSNPN and CDR2 SVGIG (reference sequence). CDR3 length: 15 amino acids. V shed 0 bases and J 2 bases; nucleotides not matched to a gene: 1. CDR3 in DNA: TGTGCCTGGAGTGTAGACAGGGGGCCCTACAATGAGCAGTTCTTC. Translation gives CAWSVDRGPYNEQFF.

The chain uses TRBV7-8 and TRBJ1-2; TRBD1 might be the D (5 bases). The V end lost 2 bases, the J end lost 7 bases, and 17 bases lay between the germline ends. The CDR3 covers 15 residues. Germline V gives CDR1 SGHVS, CDR2 FQNEAQ. In DNA form, the CDR3 reads TGTGCCAGCAGCTTACTGACAGATGTAAGGTCTGGCTACACCTTC. It yields the protein CASSLLTDVRSGYTF.

V usage is TRBV2 and J usage is TRBJ2-7; 8 bases are shared with TRBD2. This CDR3 is built from 13 residues. Trimming cost V 7 bases and J 0 bases; bases outside gene matches: 2. Germline V gene lookup returns CDR1 SNHLY and CDR2 FYNNEI. The CDR3 region is CASKGTSSYEQYF. The CDR3 DNA is TGTGCCAGCAAAGGGACTAGCTCCTACGAGCAGTACTTC.

The chain recombines TRBV30 with TRBJ2-2, with no clear D. This CDR3 contains 15 residues. Germline values: CDR1 GTSNPN, CDR2 SVGIG (reference sequence). V lost 7 bases and J lost 0, with 15 bases in between. Written as DNA, the CDR3 is TGTGCCTCTATAAGGCAGGCGCCGAACACCGGGGAGCTGTTTTTT. Translation gives CASIRQAPNTGELFF.

This clone was observed a single time. The chain uses TRBV7-9 and TRBJ1-2; tentative D call: TRBD1 (6 bases). Germline V gene data show CDR1 as SEHNR and CDR2 as FQNEAQ (reference sequence). CDR3 size: 15 residues. The ends were cut back, 1 base at V and 6 bases at J, with 15 bases in the middle. This CDR3 reads CASSLGGGWQNGYTF. CDR3 nucleotide sequence: TGTGCCAGCAGCTTAGGGGGGGGCTGGCAGAATGGCTACACCTTC.

This chain joins TRBV25-1 and TRBJ2-2; D remains ambiguous. Between the trimmed V and J ends, which lost 6 bases and 5 bases, there was a span of 13 bases. There are 14 residues in the CDR3. The germline gives CDR1 MGHDK, CDR2 SYGVNS. CDR3 in amino acids: CASSPDGGTGELFF. CDR3 DNA: TGTGCCAGCAGCCCAGACGGCGGAACCGGGGAGCTGTTTTTT.

This clone turned up a few times. The chain couples TRBV6-5 to TRBJ2-1; TRBD1 might be the D (6 bases). This CDR3 is built from 14 residues. Germline CDR1 reads MNHEY; CDR2 reads SVGAGI. V was pared by 5 bases and J by 3 bases, with 11 bases between. In nucleotides, the CDR3 is TGTGCCAGCAGTACCTCGGACAGCTACAATGAGCAGTTCTTC. As protein: CASSTSDSYNEQFF.